The 7 T cell receptor beta chains below come from one sample, sequenced in a study of T-cell reconstitution after alpha-beta-depleted transplantation in children (dated by TCRdb to about 2016). The protocol used for the library was PCR. Sequencing relied on an Illumina HiSeq 2500. To normalize quantification of the TCRbeta repertoire, the TCR libraries were built with molecular barcoding that relied on unique molecular identifiers. TCRdb cleaned the public reads at Q25 with fastp, built clones with MiXCR and kept in-frame beta chains. When rows share a CDR3 protein, they turn into one entry using the most common DNA and genes. The sample data list some 300,000 distinct CDR3 sequences, and just over 7.5% of these were observed just once. Jointly, the top ten make up 9.1% of the sample. The sample's treatment or condition, from its label and the paper: allogeneic hematopoietic cell transplantation with graft depleted of TCRalphabeta T cells and CD19 B cells.

Paper-wide results and their limitations: The frequencies of hyperexpanded clones fell over the following months, and after one year, T-cell counts and TCRbeta diversity were mostly attributed to newly produced T cells.

These TCRs' antigens remain unknown. The source was peripheral blood, collected 360 days after TCRalphabeta/CD19-depleted stem cell transplant. These receptors were collected from a female patient aged 2 to 10 who had a stem cell transplant for Fanconi anemia, so the T cells may come from the graft donor.

This clonotype was detected ten times or more. The chain links TRBV7-3 to TRBJ2-7; maybe TRBD1 (6 bases). V was clipped by 5 bases and J by 6 bases, with 14 bases between them. CDR1 and CDR2 from the germline V gene are SGHTA and FQGTGA. This CDR3 is built from 13 residues. CDR3 nucleotide sequence: TGTGCCAGCAGCCAAGGGACAAACGCCGAGCAGTACTTC. Translated, it gives CASSQGTNAEQYF.

This clonotype was seen repeatedly, ten times or more. This chain links TRBV10-3 with TRBJ2-7, with unresolved D. V lost 7 bases, J lost 4 bases, and 8 bases lay in between. Germline V CDR1 and CDR2: ENHRY, SYGVKD. The CDR3 has 11 residues. The DNA for the CDR3 is TGTGCCATCAAAGAGCTATACGAGCAGTACTTC. Translated: CAIKELYEQYF.

This clonotype was seen at least ten times. The gene calls are TRBV7-2 and TRBJ1-2; no definite D call. The V and J ends lost 5 bases and 7 bases respectively, with 17 bases between them. The germline V gene encodes CDR1 SGHTA and CDR2 FQGNSA. The CDR3 extends over 14 amino acids. CDR3 DNA: TGTGCCAGCAGCCCTTTAATCGGGTTTGGTGGCTACACCTTC. This translates into CASSPLIGFGGYTF.

The chain couples TRBV24-1 to TRBJ2-1; D could derive from TRBD1 or TRBD2 (5 bases each). The V end was cut by 5 bases, the J end by 5 bases, with 15 bases between. This CDR3 is 15 amino acids long. Germline V gene sequence: CDR1 KGHDR, CDR2 SFDVKD. The CDR3, as DNA: TGTGCCACCAGTGGCGTCAAATTGGGGGACAATGAGCAGTTCTTC. Translated: CATSGVKLGDNEQFF.

The chain couples TRBV14 to TRBJ2-7, with D possibly being TRBD1 (7 bases). The V gene lost 4 bases and the J gene lost 3 bases, with 13 bases spanning the gap. The CDR3 contains 14 residues. The germline V gene encodes CDR1 SGHDN and CDR2 FVKESK. The CDR3 DNA reads TGTGCCAGCAGCCGGGGGGACAGTTACTACGAGCAGTACGTC. It is translated as CASSRGDSYYEQYV.

Comments on this clonotype: A much more abundant neighbour one base away suggests this may be a read error. The chain uses TRBV7-2 and TRBJ2-1; 7 bases line up with TRBD1. Germline V gene data show CDR1 as SGHTA and CDR2 as FQGNSA. The CDR3 runs 13 residues. The CDR3 region has the DNA TGTGCCGGCAGGACAGGCCCTAACAATGAGCAGTTCTTC. Translated: CAGRTGPNNEQFF.

This clonotype was recorded a few times. The V gene is TRBV5-6, the J gene TRBJ2-7; 12 bases are shared with TRBD1. Trimming took 2 bases from V and 10 from J; bases not matched to a gene: 10. Germline V gives CDR1 SGHDT, CDR2 YYEEEE. CDR3 length equals 15 residues. The CDR3 nucleotides read TGTGCCAGCAGCTTAACGGGGACAGGGGGCAGGAGACAGTACTTC. This translates into CASSLTGTGGRRQYF.